Following are 31 T cell receptor beta chains from one sample sequenced in a study of blood T cell repertoires in COVID-19. TCRdb keeps only in-frame clones here, not all; method: immunoSEQ multiplex PCR. In the table there are about 110,000 clones, approximately 85% of which are singletons. The material sequenced was peripheral blood. The origin of the receptors is a human donor in a cohort sampled during active COVID-19.

The genes are TRBV18 and TRBJ2-7; D possibly corresponds to TRBD1 (7 bases). The V and J ends lost 4 bases and 6 bases respectively, with 13 bases between them. Germline V gives CDR1 KGHSH, CDR2 LQKENI. This CDR3 region has 13 residues. The CDR3: CASSHGGDSEQYF. CDR3 nucleotides: TGTGCCAGCTCACATGGCGGGGACAGCGAGCAGTACTTC.

V usage is TRBV9 and J usage is TRBJ1-2; D is perhaps TRBD1 (6 bases). V lost 0 bases, J lost 4 bases, and 10 bases lay in between. Germline assignment: CDR1 SGDLS and CDR2 YYNGEE. This CDR3 has 14 residues. CDR3 nucleotides: TGTGCCAGCAGCGTAGGTCACAGGGTCTATGGCTACACCTTC. Its translation is CASSVGHRVYGYTF.

CDR3 amino acids: CASSSWGQVGEQFF. The CDR3 DNA reads as TGTGCCAGCAGCTCCTGGGGACAGGTGGGTGAGCAGTTCTTC. This chain connects TRBV7-2 to TRBJ2-1; TRBD1 agrees at 8 bases. V shed 4 bases, J shed 9 bases, and the junction held 8 bases outside the gene matches. Germline CDR1 and CDR2: SGHTA and FQGNSA. The CDR3 loop spans 14 amino acids.

The chain carries TRBV5-1 and TRBJ2-3, with 7 bases aligning to TRBD2. J was trimmed by 4 bases and V by 0 bases; bases with no gene match: 2. CDR1 and CDR2 from the germline V gene are SGHRS and YFSETQ. There are 14 residues in the CDR3. The CDR3 here is CASSLGGGPDTQYF. CDR3 sequence (DNA): TGCGCCAGCAGCTTGGGCGGGGGTCCAGATACGCAGTATTTT.

CDR3 amino acids: CASRGGQNFKNIQYF. The CDR3 coding sequence is TGTGCCAGCAGGGGGGGACAGAACTTCAAAAACATTCAGTACTTC. The chain links TRBV2 to TRBJ2-4; a possible D gene is TRBD1 (7 bases). Germline CDR1 is SNHLY and CDR2 is FYNNEI. The V end lost 6 bases, the J end lost 3 bases, and 15 bases lay between the germline ends. The CDR3 runs 15 residues.

The gene calls are TRBV6-5 and TRBJ2-7, with 10 bases aligning to TRBD2. Germline loops: CDR1 MNHEY, CDR2 SVGAGI. CDR3 size: 15 residues. The V gene end was trimmed by 2 bases and the J gene end by 4 bases; junction bases not matched to a gene: 5. DNA for the CDR3: TGTGCCAGCAGTTACGGGGTAGCGGGAGGTTACGAGCAGTACTTC. Encoded protein: CASSYGVAGGYEQYF.

This clone is a singleton in its sample. V is TRBV2 and J is TRBJ2-7; D is perhaps TRBD1 (6 bases). CDR3 size: 12 residues. Germline values: CDR1 SNHLY, CDR2 FYNNEI. V was trimmed by 10 bases and J by 3 bases, leaving 13 bases between them. In nucleotides, the CDR3 is TGTGCCACCCACTTACAGGGCTACGAGCAGTACTTC. Translating gives CATHLQGYEQYF.

The chain recombines TRBV7-2 with TRBJ2-1; possible D gene TRBD2, 5 bases. Germline V gene data show CDR1 as SGHTA and CDR2 as FQGNSA. V gave up 3 bases and J gave up 5 bases, with 8 bases separating them. The CDR3 is made up of 13 amino acids. In DNA, the CDR3 is TGTGCCAGCAGCTTCGGACTTCACAATGAGCAGTTCTTC. Encoded protein: CASSFGLHNEQFF. The full variable domain, completed using reference TRBV7-2 and TRBJ2-1, is GAGVSQSPSNKVTEKGKDVELRCDPISGHTALYWYRQSLGQGLEFLIYFQGNSAPDKSGLPSDRFSAERTGGSVSTLTIQRTQQEDSAVYLCASSFGLHNEQFFGPGTRLTVL.

This sequence joins TRBV29-1 and TRBJ2-2, with D unresolved. Germline V CDR1 and CDR2: SQVTM, ANQGSEA. Deletions cut 4 bases from V and 6 bases from J, with 12 bases between. This CDR3 has 13 residues. CDR3 protein: CSVGRQAPGELFF. CDR3 in DNA: TGCAGCGTTGGAAGGCAGGCCCCCGGGGAGCTGTTTTTT.

This chain uses TRBV30 with TRBJ1-2; D is perhaps TRBD1 (5 bases). Germline V gene lookup returns CDR1 GTSNPN and CDR2 SVGIG (reference sequence). V was shortened by 0 bases and J by 2 bases, with 13 bases between the two germline ends. This CDR3 is 15 amino acids long. The CDR3 DNA sequence: TGTGCCTGGAGTGTAGGCGACGGACAAAACTATGGCTACACCTTC. Protein: CAWSVGDGQNYGYTF.

V usage is TRBV4-1 and J usage is TRBJ2-1; 7 bases map to TRBD2. The V gene's germline CDR1 is MGHRA and CDR2 YSYEKL. V dropped 4 bases and J dropped 0; count of bases not matched to a gene: 9. This CDR3 has 17 residues. The CDR3 region is CASSRQLAAGSYNEQFF. CDR3 DNA sequence: TGCGCCAGCAGCCGCCAGCTAGCGGCCGGCTCCTACAATGAGCAGTTCTTC.

The chain employs TRBV10-3 and TRBJ2-7; D is uncertain. Trimming stripped 0 bases from V and 8 bases from J, with 17 bases between. Germline CDR1 is ENHRY and CDR2 is SYGVKD. The CDR3 length is 15 residues. CDR3 sequence reads: CAISESELAQTQQYF. The CDR3 DNA sequence: TGTGCCATCAGTGAGTCGGAGTTGGCCCAAACCCAGCAGTACTTC.

The rearrangement links TRBV29-1 to TRBJ2-1, with TRBD1 matching 10 bases. Germline CDR1 is SQVTM and CDR2 is ANQGSEA. The trim removed 3 bases at V and 6 bases at J, leaving 8 bases unmatched. The CDR3 extends over 15 amino acids. In DNA, the CDR3 is TGCAGCGTTGAGTCGACAGGGGGCGCAACCAATGAGCAGTTCTTC. It is translated as CSVESTGGATNEQFF.

The chain links TRBV2 to TRBJ1-4; no clear D gene. V dropped 4 bases and J dropped 0 bases, with 6 bases sitting between them. Germline V lookup: CDR1 SNHLY, CDR2 FYNNEI. The CDR3 runs to 14 residues. The CDR3 loop reads CASSARATNEKLFF. In nucleotides, the CDR3 is TGTGCCAGCAGTGCTCGGGCAACTAATGAAAAACTGTTTTTT.

This chain uses TRBV2 with TRBJ1-6; 8 bases fit TRBD1. The CDR3 extends over 14 amino acids. V lost 3 bases to trimming and J lost 7 bases; unmatched junction nucleotides: 2. Looked up from germline, CDR1 is SNHLY and CDR2 is FYNNEI. CDR3 coding DNA: TGTGCCAGCAGTGACGGACAGGGAAATTCACCCCTCCACTTT. It encodes CASSDGQGNSPLHF. The full variable domain, its missing parts supplied by reference TRBV2 and TRBJ1-6, is EPEVTQTPSHQVTQMGQEVILRCVPISNHLYFYWYRQILGQKVEFLVSFYNNEISEKSEIFDDQFSVERPDGSNFTLKIRSTKLEDSAMYFCASSDGQGNSPLHFGNGTRLTVT.

The rearrangement links TRBV3-1 (or the pseudogene TRBV3-2) to TRBJ2-7, with 8 positions matching TRBD2. Trimming at V came to 9 bases and at J to 9 bases, leaving 7 bases not matched to a gene. This CDR3 region has 11 residues. Looked up from germline, CDR1 is LGHDT and CDR2 is YNNKEL (reference sequence). Written as DNA, the CDR3 is TGTGCCAGTCGGGGGGGCAGTGGGCAGTACTTC. Amino acid sequence: CASRGGSGQYF.

The V and J genes are TRBV27 and TRBJ2-5, with 7 bases that match TRBD1. J gave up 6 bases and V 4 bases, and 8 bases lay outside the gene matches. The germline V gene encodes CDR1 MNHEY and CDR2 SMNVEV (reference sequence). The CDR3 extends over 14 amino acids. CDR3 nucleotides: TGTGCCAGCAGTTCCCGACAGGGTATCCAGACCCAGTACTTC. Residues: CASSSRQGIQTQYF.

The genes are TRBV5-1 and TRBJ1-4, with D maybe TRBD1 (5 bases). Germline V gene lookup returns CDR1 SGHRS and CDR2 YFSETQ. V was cut by 3 bases and J by 8 bases, with 14 bases left in between. CDR3 length: 14 residues. The CDR3 DNA reads TGCGCCAGCAGCTCGGGGCCTGGAGGGGAAAAACTGTTTTTT. Translating it yields CASSSGPGGEKLFF. The variable domain in full, completed from reference TRBV5-1 and TRBJ1-4, reads KAGVTQTPRYLIKTRGQQVTLSCSPISGHRSVSWYQQTPGQGLQFLFEYFSETQRNKGNFPGRFSGRQFSNSRSEMNVSTLELGDSALYLCASSSGPGGEKLFFGSGTQLSVL.

The chain recombines TRBV28 with TRBJ1-6; 8 nucleotides match TRBD1. This CDR3 contains 16 residues. Germline CDR1 reads MDHEN; CDR2 reads SYDVKM. Unmatched junction bases numbered 11, after V lost 6 bases and J lost 7 bases. CDR3 DNA: TGTGCCAGCAGCCTATTAACCGGGACAGGCAATTCACCCCTCCACTTT. This encodes CASSLLTGTGNSPLHF.

A remark on this clone: Other DNA sequences in the sample encode the same CDR3. The CDR3 nucleotides read TGTGCCAGCAGCTTGGGGACAGTTAGCAATCAGCCCCAGCATTTT. It codes for CASSLGTVSNQPQHF. The chain employs TRBV5-8 and TRBJ1-5, with D maybe TRBD1 (6 bases). Trimming removed 0 bases from V and 0 bases from J, with 7 bases in between. Germline V gives CDR1 SGHTS, CDR2 YDEGEE. The CDR3 covers 15 residues.

The chain joins TRBV29-1 to TRBJ1-2, with no clear D. The germline V and J ends were trimmed by 3 bases and 1 base, with 12 bases remaining between them. CDR1 is SQVTM and CDR2 is ANQGSEA in the germline V gene. This CDR3 contains 14 residues. The CDR3 is CSVDPSGVNYGYTF. CDR3 DNA: TGCAGCGTTGACCCCTCGGGAGTTAACTATGGCTACACCTTC.

The J gene is TRBJ1-2, the V gene TRBV27; TRBD1 aligns across 9 bases. The germline gives CDR1 MNHEY, CDR2 SMNVEV (reference sequence). V lost 6 bases, J lost 0 bases, and 11 bases stayed unmatched. The CDR3 covers 17 residues. CDR3 residues: CASSATGTGLTNYGYTF. As DNA, the CDR3 is TGTGCCAGCAGCGCTACCGGGACAGGGCTCACTAACTATGGCTACACCTTC.

The chain's CDR3 is CASSPSGSSDTQYF. CDR3 DNA: TGTGCCAGTAGTCCTAGCGGGAGCTCAGATACGCAGTATTTT. This sequence joins TRBV19 and TRBJ2-3, with TRBD2 identical over 10 bases. The V gene's germline CDR1 is LNHDA and CDR2 SQIVND (reference sequence). Unmatched junction bases numbered 3, after V lost 5 bases and J lost 4 bases. The CDR3 length is 14 residues. Full variable domain (outside the CDR3, taken from reference TRBV19 and TRBJ2-3): DGGITQSPKYLFRKEGQNVTLSCEQNLNHDAMYWYRQDPGQGLRLIYYSQIVNDFQKGDIAEGYSVSREKKESFPLTVTSAQKNPTAFYLCASSPSGSSDTQYFGPGTRLTVL.

The chain uses TRBV6-6 and TRBJ1-1; TRBD1 might be the D (6 bases). The V gene lost 2 bases and the J gene lost 4 bases, with 17 bases spanning the gap. CDR3 length: 16 amino acids. The germline V gene encodes CDR1 MNHNY and CDR2 SVGAGI (reference sequence). Here the CDR3 DNA reads TGTGCCAGCAGTTACCCTAAAGGGGGGGCAAGCACTGAAGCTTTCTTT. It specifies CASSYPKGGASTEAFF.

The chain carries TRBV24-1 and TRBJ2-3, with D perhaps TRBD2 (6 bases). CDR1 is KGHDR and CDR2 is SFDVKD in the germline V gene. V shed 4 bases and J shed 2 bases, with 12 bases lying between them. The CDR3 is made up of 15 amino acids. As DNA, the CDR3 is TGTGCCACCAGTGACCCCTCTAGCGTCACAGATACGCAGTATTTT. Its translation is CATSDPSSVTDTQYF.

The chain employs TRBV5-4 and TRBJ2-1; TRBD1 matches 10 bases. The germline V gene has CDR1 SGHNT and CDR2 YYREEE (reference sequence). The J segment lost 3 bases and the V segment lost 2 bases, leaving 2 bases of the junction unmatched. The CDR3 length is 15 residues. The CDR3 DNA is TGTGCCAGCAGCTTCGGGACAGGGGACTACAATGAGCAGTTCTTC. Amino acid sequence: CASSFGTGDYNEQFF. Full variable domain (missing parts from reference TRBV5-4 and TRBJ2-1): ETGVTQSPTHLIKTRGQQVTLRCSSQSGHNTVSWYQQALGQGPQFIFQYYREEENGRGNFPPRFSGLQFPNYSSELNVNALELDDSALYLCASSFGTGDYNEQFFGPGTRLTVL.

The V call is TRBV28, the J call TRBJ2-5, with D maybe TRBD1 (6 bases). V was pared by 5 bases and J by 2 bases, with 21 bases between. The V gene's germline CDR1 is MDHEN and CDR2 SYDVKM. The CDR3 length is 17 residues. The CDR3 DNA follows: TGTGCCAGCAGTGCTGGCCCGACAGGTTACTGGCAAGAGACCCAGTACTTC. It translates to CASSAGPTGYWQETQYF.

The chain combines TRBV11-2 with TRBJ2-5; 7 bases map to TRBD2. The CDR3 has 19 amino acids. Germline V gives CDR1 SGHAT, CDR2 FQNNGV. Trimming cost V 5 bases and J 1 base; bases outside gene matches: 19. The DNA of the CDR3 is TGTGCCAGCAGCCCAAACCCCGGGGACTACAGCTTGGGCCAAGAGACCCAGTACTTC. Protein sequence: CASSPNPGDYSLGQETQYF.

The chain recombines TRBV10-3 with TRBJ2-7; tentatively, D is TRBD1 (5 bases). This CDR3 is 14 amino acids long. Trimming took 7 bases from V and 2 from J, leaving 15 bases between them. Germline CDR1 and CDR2: ENHRY and SYGVKD. In nucleotides, the CDR3 is TGTGCCATCAAACAGGACCTTTCAGCCTACGAGCAGTACTTC. This encodes CAIKQDLSAYEQYF.

This sequence joins TRBV7-9 and TRBJ2-5; possibly TRBD2 for D (6 bases). The CDR3 consists of 15 residues. The germline V gene encodes CDR1 SEHNR and CDR2 FQNEAQ (reference sequence). V was cut by 8 bases and J by 5 bases, with 21 bases left in between. The CDR3 DNA reads TGTGCCAGCGCCCCAACCGGAGGGGCGCGGGAGACCCAGTACTTC. Protein sequence: CASAPTGGARETQYF.

The chain couples TRBV5-1 to TRBJ2-3, with D possibly matching TRBD1 (6 bases). V gave up 7 bases and J gave up 3 bases, with 12 bases separating them. Per the germline V gene, CDR1 is SGHRS and CDR2 is YFSETQ. The CDR3 extends over 13 amino acids. The CDR3 protein is CASSLQGTDTQYF. In nucleotides, the CDR3 is TGCGCCAGCTCCCTCCAGGGGACAGATACGCAGTATTTT.